The clone carrying this TCR beta chain came up a few times. What it recognizes is unknown. Germline-derived CDR1 and CDR2 are MGHRA and YSYEKL. The V segment lost 4 bases and the J segment 5 bases; nucleotides outside the gene matches: 7. This CDR3 contains 15 residues. The data were obtained in a study of early T cells in non-severe SARS-CoV-2 infection. Study conclusions and caveats: Reliance on VDJdb matching favored anti-spike CD8 responses; private and CD4 specificities were missed.

Unique molecular identifiers were added to individual cDNA molecules. TCRdb re-called the 5' RACE reads with MiXCR, one entry per CDR3 protein. This table holds 70,000 to 90,000 distinct CDR3 sequences, just under 15% found once. Sequenced material: whole blood. V usage is TRBV4-1 and J usage is TRBJ1-4; the match to TRBD1 covers 7 bases. The source is an adult who was a healthcare worker with PCR-confirmed SARS-CoV-2 infection or an uninfected control (not recorded which). CDR3 sequence: CASSRRDSSNEKLFF. The CDR3 DNA reads TGCGCCAGCAGCCGGAGGGACAGCTCGAATGAAAAACTGTTTTTT.